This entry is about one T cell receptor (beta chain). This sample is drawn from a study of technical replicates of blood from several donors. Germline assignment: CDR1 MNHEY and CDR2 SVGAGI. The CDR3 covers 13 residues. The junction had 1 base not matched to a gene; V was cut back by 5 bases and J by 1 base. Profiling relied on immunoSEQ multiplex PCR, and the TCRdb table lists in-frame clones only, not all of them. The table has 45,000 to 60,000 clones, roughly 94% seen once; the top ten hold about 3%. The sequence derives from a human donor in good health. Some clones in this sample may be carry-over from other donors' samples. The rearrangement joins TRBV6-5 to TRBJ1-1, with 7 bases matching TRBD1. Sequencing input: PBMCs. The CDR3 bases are TGTGCCAGCAGTAGGGGGCAGAACACTGAAGCTTTCTTT. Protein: CASSRGQNTEAFF.